The 13 T cell receptor beta chains given below trace back to one sample, sequenced in a study of shared T cell receptors in the human thymus. TCRdb's copy holds only in-frame clones and misses some; the assay was immunoSEQ multiplex PCR. The sample has approximately 730,000 clones; 70% to 90% are singletons. The same specimen was also included in a second study, on human thymus T cells.

The source material was thymocytes. These receptors were collected from a girl under three years old with a congenital heart defect.

The genes are TRBV28 and TRBJ1-2, with a weak D call TRBD1 (5 bases). V gave up 2 bases and J gave up 3 bases, with 13 bases separating them. CDR1 is MDHEN, CDR2 SYDVKM, per germline. The CDR3 runs 15 residues. CDR3 residues: CASSLDRSYYYGYTF. CDR3 DNA: TGTGCCAGCAGTTTAGACAGATCCTACTACTATGGCTACACCTTC.

This clone was found once. This chain joins TRBV25-1 and TRBJ1-1, with D uncertain. The V end lost 2 bases, the J end lost 1 base, and 11 bases lay between the germline ends. CDR1 is MGHDK, CDR2 SYGVNS, per germline. This CDR3 has 15 residues. Written as DNA, the CDR3 is TGTGCCAGCAGTGAAGAGAGGATTCCGAACACTGAAGCTTTCTTT. Its translation is CASSEERIPNTEAFF.

This clone appeared a single time. The rearrangement links TRBV25-1 to TRBJ2-3, with 11 positions matching TRBD1. This CDR3 spans 17 amino acids. Germline assignment: CDR1 MGHDK and CDR2 SYGVNS. J gave up 2 bases and V 3 bases, and 7 bases lay outside the gene matches. The CDR3 coding sequence is TGTGCCAGCAGTGATTGGGGACAGGGGGTTCTCACAGATACGCAGTATTTT. Protein product: CASSDWGQGVLTDTQYF.

The DNA of the CDR3 is TGTGCCAGCAGCGCAAACTCGGGTCTCTCTAAACTGGGGAACACTGAAGCTTTCTTT. The encoded protein is CASSANSGLSKLGNTEAFF. The chain carries TRBV13 and TRBJ1-1; D is unresolved. The CDR3 sequence is 19 residues long. Germline V gene sequence: CDR1 PRHDT, CDR2 FYEKMQ (reference sequence). V shed 5 bases and J shed 1 base, with 26 bases lying between them.

The genes are TRBV19 and TRBJ1-1; D is perhaps TRBD1 (5 bases). This CDR3 region has 14 residues. V lost 5 bases and J 5 bases, leaving 15 bases between the germline ends. Germline V lookup: CDR1 LNHDA, CDR2 SQIVND (reference sequence). The CDR3 region is CASSWVGKGTEAFF. The CDR3 nucleotides are TGTGCCAGTAGTTGGGTAGGGAAGGGGACTGAAGCTTTCTTT.

This clone showed up just once. J is TRBJ2-7 and V is TRBV6-6; D may be TRBD2 (6 bases). Trimming removed 5 bases at V and 1 base at J, with 15 bases between. CDR1 is MNHNY, CDR2 SVGAGI, per germline (reference sequence). The CDR3 sequence is 15 residues long. The CDR3 bases are TGTGCCAGCAGTCCCCTCTGGAGGGTTTCCTACGAGCAGTACTTC. This translates into CASSPLWRVSYEQYF.

The table lists this clone with a count of one. The chain is built from TRBV29-1 and TRBJ1-1; D may be TRBD1 (6 bases). This CDR3 spans 15 amino acids. V was cut by 3 bases and J by 5 bases, with 19 bases left in between. CDR1 and CDR2 from the germline V gene are SQVTM and ANQGSEA. The CDR3 region has the DNA TGCAGCGTTGAGCGGTGGGGGCCGTGGGGAACTGAAGCTTTCTTT. This sequence encodes CSVERWGPWGTEAFF.

This rearrangement joins TRBV6-1 to TRBJ1-4; 8 bases align to TRBD1. V was pared by 4 bases and J by 5 bases, with 3 bases of the junction left unmatched. CDR1 is MNHNS, CDR2 SASEGT, per germline. The CDR3 runs 14 residues. The CDR3 here is CASSGRQGNEKLFF. The CDR3 nucleotides read TGTGCCAGCAGTGGACGACAGGGGAATGAAAAACTGTTTTTT.

Note on this clone: Other DNA sequences of this sample code for an identical CDR3. The chain combines TRBV20-1 with TRBJ1-3; D gene uncertain. CDR3 size: 11 residues. The ends were cut back, 5 bases at V and 3 bases at J, with 5 bases in the middle. Germline-derived CDR1 and CDR2 are DFQATT and SNEGSKA (reference sequence). The CDR3 reads CSALSGNTIYF. The CDR3 nucleotides read TGCAGTGCTCTCAGTGGAAACACCATATATTTT.

The genes are TRBV7-2 and TRBJ2-5, with TRBD1 as a possible D gene (6 bases). The germline V gene has CDR1 SGHTA and CDR2 FQGNSA. This CDR3 has 18 residues. The germline V and J ends were trimmed by 3 bases and 4 bases, with 24 bases remaining between them. CDR3 region: CASSFGPQGPLISETQYF. Written as DNA, the CDR3 is TGTGCCAGCAGCTTCGGCCCTCAGGGGCCCCTTATTTCAGAGACCCAGTACTTC.

This clone was seen a handful of times. This chain joins TRBV19 and TRBJ2-2; TRBD1 matches at 12 bases. The length of the CDR3 is 20 residues. The germline CDR1 and CDR2 sequences are LNHDA and SQIVND (reference sequence). V trimming: 3 bases; J trimming: 6 bases; junction bases outside the gene matches: 17. The CDR3 sequence is CASSIKYPRDRGLRAGELFF. Written as DNA, the CDR3 is TGTGCCAGTAGTATCAAGTACCCCCGGGACAGGGGGCTTCGTGCCGGGGAGCTGTTTTTT.

This clone has just one count. The chain joins TRBV4-3 to TRBJ2-2; possibly TRBD1 for D (6 bases). This CDR3 region has 15 residues. Germline V lookup: CDR1 LGHNA, CDR2 YSLEER. The V end lost 3 bases, the J end lost 6 bases, and 14 bases lay between the germline ends. This chain's CDR3 is CASSQGHGQSGELFF. CDR3 sequence (DNA): TGCGCCAGCAGCCAGGGACATGGACAATCCGGGGAGCTGTTTTTT.

This clone was found a few times. This rearrangement joins TRBV5-6 to TRBJ2-1; possibly TRBD1 for D (7 bases). Germline CDR1 and CDR2: SGHDT and YYEEEE. CDR3 length: 17 amino acids. V gave up 4 bases and J gave up 4 bases, with 21 bases separating them. The CDR3, as DNA: TGTGCCAGCAGCGGGGGGACAGTCAAACATACATACAATGAGCAGTTCTTC. It translates to CASSGGTVKHTYNEQFF.